Detailed here is one T cell receptor (beta chain). Its cognate antigen is unknown. V lost 3 bases, J lost 8 bases, and 25 bases lay in between. This CDR3 is 17 amino acids long. Germline V gene data show CDR1 as PRHDT and CDR2 as FYEKMQ (reference sequence). These data are taken from a study of T-cell reconstitution after alpha-beta-depleted transplantation in children. Unique molecular identifiers were used to barcode this TCRbeta library. TCRdb re-analysed the PCR reads in MiXCR, keeping a single row per CDR3 protein. Altogether fewer than 700,000 distinct CDR3 sequences are present, 10% to 15% being singletons, with the ten largest covering about 2%. Regarding the study as a whole: One year after transplant, T-cell counts and diversity came mostly from newly produced T cells.

Sequenced material: PBMCs, mostly from graft donor cells, taken 360 days after TCRalphabeta/CD19-depleted stem cell transplant. The chain couples TRBV13 to TRBJ1-1, with TRBD1 as a possible D gene (6 bases). The sequence came from a male patient under 18 who had a stem cell transplant for acute myeloid leukemia, so the T cells may come from the graft donor. CDR3 bases: TGTGCCAGCAGCTTGGGTGAGAGTAGGACAGTCGTCGGGGAAGCTTTCTTT. Translation: CASSLGESRTVVGEAFF.